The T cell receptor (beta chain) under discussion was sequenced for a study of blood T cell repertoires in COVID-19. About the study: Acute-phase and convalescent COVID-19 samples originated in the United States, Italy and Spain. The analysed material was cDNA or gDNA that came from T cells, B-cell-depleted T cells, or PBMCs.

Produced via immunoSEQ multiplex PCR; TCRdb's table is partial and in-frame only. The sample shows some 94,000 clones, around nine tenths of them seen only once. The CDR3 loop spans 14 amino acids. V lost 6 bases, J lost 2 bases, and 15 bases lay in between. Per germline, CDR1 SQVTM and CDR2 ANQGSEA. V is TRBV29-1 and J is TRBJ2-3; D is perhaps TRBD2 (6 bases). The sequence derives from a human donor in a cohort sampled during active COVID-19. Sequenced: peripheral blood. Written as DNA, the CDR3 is TGCAGCGTCGCCGGACTACTCGTCACAGATACGCAGTATTTT. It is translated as CSVAGLLVTDTQYF.